This TCR beta chain was obtained from a study of blood T cell repertoires in COVID-19. Overall study context: COVID-19 samples, acute and convalescent, were from the United States, Italy and Spain. T cells, B-cell-depleted T cells, or PBMCs supplied cDNA or gDNA.

Study processing details: For nucleated cells, counts were estimated from reference gene primer amplification. Sequencing used immunoSEQ multiplex PCR; TCRdb keeps in-frame clones, though not all of them. V and J calls and clone size follow that table, whereas D and trimming were derived from the DNA. The repertoire has approximately 83,000 clones, approximately 88% of them found once; the top ten carry 6% to 8%. Germline-derived CDR1 and CDR2 are SNHLY and FYNNEI. The trim removed 6 bases at V and 5 bases at J, leaving 9 bases unmatched. This CDR3 is built from 14 residues. Specimen: peripheral blood. The origin of this receptor is a man between 65 and 85 years old with acute or convalescent COVID-19. The J gene is TRBJ2-5, the V gene TRBV2, with 7 nucleotides matching TRBD2. The CDR3 bases are TGTGCCAGCAGGGCGGGGGTGGCTGGGGAGACCCAGTACTTC. Translation: CASRAGVAGETQYF.